This passage covers 24 T cell receptor beta chains from one sample sequenced in a study of cytomegalovirus exposure and HLA in healthy donors. Primers included in the PCR were 60 Vbeta and 13 Jbeta primers. The protocol was immunoSEQ multiplex PCR, while the TCRdb copy is restricted to in-frame clones and leaves out a portion. The sample records about 190,000 clones, around 84% being singletons. Source material: PBMCs. These receptors were taken from a woman aged 50 to 60 in good health and CMV-seropositive.

The gene calls are TRBV5-1 and TRBJ2-3; 7 bases align to TRBD2. V shed 0 bases and J 2 bases; nucleotides not matched to a gene: 12. CDR1 SGHRS and CDR2 YFSETQ come from the germline V gene. The CDR3 runs to 18 residues. CDR3 nucleotide sequence: TGCGCCAGCAGCTTGGGCGGGGGACCCGTTCTTACCACAGATACGCAGTATTTT. Translated, it gives CASSLGGGPVLTTDTQYF.

CDR3 nucleotides: TGTGCCAGCAGTGATTCAGGTCTCGCTTTCTTT. Its translation: CASSDSGLAFF. The chain carries TRBV2 and TRBJ1-1; D unclear. The CDR3 is 11 amino acids. Per the germline V gene, CDR1 is SNHLY and CDR2 is FYNNEI. Trimming took 3 bases from V and 11 from J, leaving 10 bases between them.

The chain combines TRBV9 with TRBJ2-2, with 7 positions matching TRBD1. The CDR3 length is 15 residues. V dropped 4 bases and J dropped 7; count of bases not matched to a gene: 10. Germline-derived CDR1 and CDR2 are SGDLS and YYNGEE. The CDR3 loop is CASSPRQGTGGELFF. CDR3 nucleotides: TGTGCCAGCAGCCCCAGACAGGGTACGGGCGGGGAGCTGTTTTTT. Full variable domain (outside the CDR3, taken from reference TRBV9 and TRBJ2-2): DSGVTQTPKHLITATGQRVTLRCSPRSGDLSVYWYQQSLDQGLQFLIQYYNGEERAKGNILERFSAQQFPDLHSELNLSSLELGDSALYFCASSPRQGTGGELFFGEGSRLTVL.

The rearrangement uses TRBV18 and TRBJ2-1; the match to TRBD1 covers 10 bases. Germline CDR1 reads KGHSH; CDR2 reads LQKENI. The junction had 18 bases not matched to a gene; V was cut back by 0 bases and J by 4 bases. The CDR3 totals 21 residues. The DNA for the CDR3 is TGTGCCAGCTCACCACCCCCCGTGGACAGGGGGTCTACCCTAGAATACAATGAGCAGTTCTTC. Its protein is CASSPPPVDRGSTLEYNEQFF.

Of note for this clone: At one end, the junction sequence differs from germline, possibly due to a read error. The J gene is TRBJ2-3, the V gene TRBV6-1; 9 bases fit TRBD1. Germline loops: CDR1 MNHNS, CDR2 SASEGT. The CDR3 has 14 residues. The CDR3 reads CASSEGTGWDTQYF. CDR3 in DNA: TGTGCCAGCAGCGAAGGGACAGGGTGGGATACGCAGTATTTT.

The V gene is TRBV7-9, the J gene TRBJ1-6; D possibly corresponds to TRBD1 (5 bases). The CDR3 contains 15 residues. Per germline, CDR1 SEHNR and CDR2 FQNEAQ (reference sequence). The V and J ends lost 5 bases and 10 bases respectively, with 18 bases between them. The CDR3 DNA sequence: TGTGCCAGCAGCCCCGGGGGACGGAGGGAATCACCCCTCCACTTT. Its translation: CASSPGGRRESPLHF.

In its sample, this clone was seen a few times. The chain couples TRBV6-1 to TRBJ2-7, with D perhaps matching TRBD1 (6 bases). CDR3 length: 14 amino acids. V lost 7 bases and J lost 3, with 16 bases in between. Germline V gene sequence: CDR1 MNHNS, CDR2 SASEGT. CDR3 loop: CASTYPGADYEQYF. CDR3 nucleotides: TGTGCCAGCACTTACCCAGGGGCCGACTACGAGCAGTACTTC.

In nucleotides, the CDR3 is TGTGCCAGCAGCTGGGGGACTAGCGTCACTGAGCAGTTCTTC. Translating it yields CASSWGTSVTEQFF. The chain couples TRBV7-2 to TRBJ2-1; 10 bases map to TRBD2. The germline gives CDR1 SGHTA, CDR2 FQGNSA. V shed 4 bases, J shed 9 bases, and the junction held 6 bases outside the gene matches. The CDR3 is 14 residues long.

The chain carries TRBV5-1 and TRBJ2-2; 14 nucleotides line up with TRBD2. V gave up 4 bases and J gave up 5 bases; unmatched junction bases: 4. Germline V lookup: CDR1 SGHRS, CDR2 YFSETQ. This CDR3 is built from 16 residues. The CDR3 nucleotides read TGCGCCAGCAGCCCCCGGACTAGCGGGGGGACCGGGGAGCTGTTTTTT. Amino acid sequence: CASSPRTSGGTGELFF.

The chain uses TRBV1 and TRBJ2-3; TRBD2 reflects the table's D call only, with no check against the DNA. TRBV1 corresponds to a pseudogene. The CDR3 has 19 amino acids. This CDR3 is CTSSQDTSSGALDTDTQYF. CDR3 coding DNA: TGCACCAGCAGCCAAGATACGAGTAGCGGGGCTCTCGACACAGATACGCAGTATTTT.

The chain couples TRBV18 to TRBJ1-5; 10 nucleotides align to TRBD1. The CDR3 length is 16 residues. Germline lookup yields CDR1 KGHSH and CDR2 LQKENI. V was clipped by 4 bases and J by 4 bases; unmatched bases: 7. CDR3 coding DNA: TGTGCCAGCTCACTACTGGGACAGGGGCCAAATCAGCCCCAGCATTTT. It encodes CASSLLGQGPNQPQHF.

CDR3 coding DNA: TGTGCCACCAGCGGGGGGGAGGCAAAAGCGGGGTCCACAGATACGCAGTATTTT. This translates into CATSGGEAKAGSTDTQYF. The rearrangement uses TRBV15 and TRBJ2-3, with 7 positions matching TRBD2. CDR1 LNHNV and CDR2 YYDKDF come from the germline V gene (reference sequence). The CDR3 has 18 amino acids. J gave up 2 bases and V 5 bases, and 16 bases lay outside the gene matches.

The chain joins TRBV19 to TRBJ2-2; D gene ambiguous. Per germline, CDR1 LNHDA and CDR2 SQIVND (reference sequence). V lost 0 bases, J lost 3 bases, and 5 bases lay in between. The CDR3 is made up of 14 amino acids. The CDR3 coding sequence is TGTGCCAGTAGTATAGAGCGTGACACCGGGGAGCTGTTTTTT. Amino acid sequence: CASSIERDTGELFF.

The V and J genes are TRBV21-1 and TRBJ1-6. TRBV21-1 is deemed a pseudogene. This CDR3 is built from 16 residues. The CDR3 sequence: CASSNRTGDYNSPLHF. The CDR3 DNA reads as TGTGCCAGCAGCAATCGGACGGGGGATTATAATTCACCCCTCCACTTT.

This clone was recorded only once. The chain combines TRBV18 with TRBJ1-6; 7 bases agree with TRBD1. The CDR3 totals 15 residues. The trim removed 3 bases at V and 7 bases at J, leaving 6 bases unmatched. Per the germline V gene, CDR1 is KGHSH and CDR2 is LQKENI. CDR3 coding DNA: TGTGCCAGCTCACCTCCAGGGGGACGGAATTCACCCCTCCACTTT. It encodes CASSPPGGRNSPLHF.

The chain joins TRBV7-2 to TRBJ2-2; D gene ambiguous. CDR3 size: 13 residues. Trimming pared 1 base from V and 6 bases from J, leaving 6 bases between. Germline CDR1 reads SGHTA; CDR2 reads FQGNSA. In DNA form, the CDR3 reads TGTGCCAGCAGCTTAGACGGTCCCGGGGAGCTGTTTTTT. This translates into CASSLDGPGELFF.

The J gene is TRBJ2-1, the V gene TRBV6-4; a possible D gene is TRBD2 (6 bases). CDR1 is MRHNA and CDR2 is SNTAGT in the germline V gene. V lost 0 bases and J 5 bases, leaving 11 bases between the germline ends. CDR3 size: 15 residues. This CDR3 is CASSDSGGAHNEQFF. The CDR3 region has the DNA TGTGCCAGCAGTGACTCTGGCGGGGCGCACAATGAGCAGTTCTTC.

The chain couples TRBV9 to TRBJ1-5, with D unresolved. CDR1 is SGDLS, CDR2 YYNGEE, per germline. Trimming stripped 3 bases from V and 1 base from J, with 11 bases between. CDR3 length equals 15 residues. The CDR3 DNA sequence: TGTGCCAGCAGCGCCTCCCTAGGCAGCAATCAGCCCCAGCATTTT. This translates into CASSASLGSNQPQHF.

J is TRBJ1-2 and V is TRBV30; D gene unclear. The germline gives CDR1 GTSNPN, CDR2 SVGIG (reference sequence). Trimming cost V 3 bases and J 4 bases, with 6 bases left between them. The CDR3 length is 11 residues. The CDR3 DNA reads TGTGCCTGGAGGTACGGCTATGGCTACACCTTC. This translates into CAWRYGYGYTF.

This chain links TRBV5-5 with TRBJ1-1; 8 bases map to TRBD1. CDR3 size: 15 residues. The V and J ends lost 0 bases and 5 bases, in that order; junction bases with no gene match: 6. The V gene's germline CDR1 is SGHKS and CDR2 YYEKEE (reference sequence). The CDR3 spells CASSLGGRGLTEAFF. In DNA, the CDR3 is TGTGCCAGCAGCTTGGGGGGCAGGGGGCTTACTGAAGCTTTCTTT.

The V and J genes are TRBV23-1 and TRBJ2-2, with TRBD2 matching 9 bases. TRBV23-1 belongs to the ORF category, with a function that is uncertain. Germline trimming cut 0 bases from V and 3 bases from J; bases unmatched to any gene: 11. CDR3 length: 19 residues. The CDR3 sequence is CASSQSERGASTDTGELFF. CDR3 sequence (DNA): TGCGCCAGCAGTCAATCGGAGCGGGGGGCAAGTACAGACACCGGGGAGCTGTTTTTT.

The chain uses TRBV18 and TRBJ2-1; D is perhaps TRBD1 (6 bases). V was trimmed by 2 bases and J by 6 bases, leaving 17 bases between them. CDR3 length: 16 residues. Germline loops: CDR1 KGHSH, CDR2 LQKENI. CDR3 residues: CASSPITSRGGNEQFF. DNA of the CDR3: TGTGCCAGCTCACCAATCACTTCCAGGGGCGGCAATGAGCAGTTCTTC. The full variable domain, with the rest looked up from reference TRBV18 and TRBJ2-1, is NAGVMQNPRHLVRRRGQEARLRCSPMKGHSHVYWYRQLPEEGLKFMVYLQKENIIDESGMPKERFSAEFPKEGPSILRIQQVVRGDSAAYFCASSPITSRGGNEQFFGPGTRLTVL.

This chain connects TRBV7-9 to TRBJ2-1; 7 bases line up with TRBD2. Germline V gene lookup returns CDR1 SEHNR and CDR2 FQNEAQ (reference sequence). CDR3 length equals 15 residues. The J segment lost 0 bases and the V segment lost 5 bases, leaving 4 bases of the junction unmatched. The CDR3 DNA follows: TGTGCCAGCAGCCTTTTAGCGGGCTCCTACAATGAGCAGTTCTTC. As protein: CASSLLAGSYNEQFF.

This clone was counted only a few times. This chain links TRBV6-6 with TRBJ2-5, with D unclear. Germline assignment: CDR1 MNHNY and CDR2 SVGAGI (reference sequence). The CDR3 loop spans 11 amino acids. The V and J ends lost 6 bases and 2 bases respectively, with 4 bases between them. The CDR3 loop is CASSPQETQYF. The CDR3 DNA is TGTGCCAGCAGCCCACAAGAGACCCAGTACTTC.